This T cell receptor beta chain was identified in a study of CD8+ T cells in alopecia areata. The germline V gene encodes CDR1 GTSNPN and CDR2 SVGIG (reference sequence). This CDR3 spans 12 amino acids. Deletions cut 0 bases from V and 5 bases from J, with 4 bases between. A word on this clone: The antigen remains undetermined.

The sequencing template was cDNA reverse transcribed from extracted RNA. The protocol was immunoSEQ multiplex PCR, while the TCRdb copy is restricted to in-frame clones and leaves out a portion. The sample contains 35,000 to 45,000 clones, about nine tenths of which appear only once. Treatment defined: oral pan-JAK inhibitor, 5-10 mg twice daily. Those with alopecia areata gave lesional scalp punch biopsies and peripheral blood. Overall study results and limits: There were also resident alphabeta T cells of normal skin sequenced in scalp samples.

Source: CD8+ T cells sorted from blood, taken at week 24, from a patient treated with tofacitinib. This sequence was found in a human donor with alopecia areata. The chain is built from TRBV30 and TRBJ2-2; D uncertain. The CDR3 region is CAWSVVTGELFF. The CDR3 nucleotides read TGTGCCTGGAGTGTAGTAACCGGGGAGCTGTTTTTT. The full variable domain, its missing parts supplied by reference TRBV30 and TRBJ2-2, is SQTIHQWPATLVQPVGSPLSLECTVEGTSNPNLYWYRQAAGRGLQLLFYSVGIGQISSEVPQNLSASRPQDRQFILSSKKLLLSDSGFYLCAWSVVTGELFFGEGSRLTVL.